The 7 T cell receptor beta chains given below trace back to one sample, sequenced in a study of T cell clonality in common variable immunodeficiency. The method was immunoSEQ multiplex PCR; TCRdb's version includes in-frame clones alone and lacks a portion of them. The sample includes around 34,000 clones, none of them occurring once. The specimen was peripheral blood mononuclear cells. These receptors originate from a person aged 18 to 75 in good health.

This clone was seen ten or more times. Read sequence stops 3 residues before the CDR3 end, and the germline J gene provides the missing end. Other nucleotide sequences from this sample produce the same CDR3. The rearrangement links TRBV7-2 to TRBJ2-1; 8 bases map to TRBD1. V gave up 3 bases and J gave up 1 base; unmatched junction bases: 2. The germline gives CDR1 SGHTA, CDR2 FQGNSA. The CDR3 spans 15 residues. The CDR3 sequence is CASSFDRGSYNEQFF. The sequenced part of the CDR3 DNA is TGTGCCAGCAGCTTCGACAGGGGTTCCTACAATGAG.

This clone was seen ten or more times. Coverage ceases 3 residues before the CDR3 finishes, and the germline J gene fills in the end. The rearrangement links TRBV30 to TRBJ2-3, with D possibly matching TRBD1 (5 bases). Germline V gene data show CDR1 as GTSNPN and CDR2 as SVGIG (reference sequence). The CDR3 totals 13 residues. With 2 bases removed from V and 4 bases from J, the gap between germline ends came to 10 bases. Partial CDR3 DNA: TGTGCCTGGAGTCTAGGGGTGGCAGATACG. It encodes CAWSLGVADT. The CDR3 in full is CAWSLGVADTQYF.

Only a few counts were recorded for this clone. With the read ending 3 residues before the CDR3 end, the germline J gene is used to fill in that end. This chain uses TRBV7-9 with TRBJ2-4; 12 bases match TRBD1. The germline V gene encodes CDR1 SEHNR and CDR2 FQNEAQ (reference sequence). CDR3 length equals 15 residues. The sequenced part of the CDR3 DNA is TGTGCCAGCAGCTTACCGGGACAGGGGGCGCGCGGT. Its translation is CASSLPGQGARG. The CDR3, in full, reads CASSLPGQGARGQYF.

The sample holds many counts of this clone. With the read ending 3 residues before the CDR3 end, the germline J gene is used to fill in that end. The chain uses TRBV28 and TRBJ1-2, with 8 positions matching TRBD1. Trimming took 5 bases from V and 4 from J; bases not matched to a gene: 6. The germline V gene encodes CDR1 MDHEN and CDR2 SYDVKM. The CDR3 is 14 amino acids. The part of the CDR3 DNA that was read is TGTGCCAGCAGTATCGACAGGGGATTCTATGGC. Its translation is CASSIDRGFYG. The CDR3 in its entirety is CASSIDRGFYGYTF.

Many counts were recorded for this clone. The sequenced fragment ends 3 residues before the CDR3 boundary, so the rest is inferred from the germline J gene. The gene calls are TRBV15 and TRBJ2-1, with TRBD1 as a possible D gene (6 bases). The V gene lost 4 bases and the J gene lost 0 bases, with 16 bases spanning the gap. Germline assignment: CDR1 LNHNV and CDR2 YYDKDF (reference sequence). This CDR3 is built from 17 residues. CDR3 amino acids: CATSTTQGPSSYNEQFF. The part of the CDR3 DNA that was read is TGTGCCACCAGCACAACACAGGGTCCTAGCTCCTACAATGAG.

This clone was counted many times. The missing CDR3 end, 3 residues past where the read stops, is filled in from the germline J gene. This chain joins TRBV20-1 and TRBJ1-1; D unresolved. Germline loops: CDR1 DFQATT, CDR2 SNEGSKA (reference sequence). Trimming left V 4 bases short and J 1 base short, with 10 bases between. This CDR3 contains 13 residues. Partial CDR3 DNA: TGCAGTGCTACGGGGAACGGGAACACTGAA. Translated, it gives CSATGNGNTE. The entire CDR3 sequence reads CSATGNGNTEAFF.

This clone was counted ten times or more. The DNA ends 3 residues before the CDR3 does, and the rest of the CDR3 is filled in from the germline J gene. The chain carries TRBV11-2 and TRBJ2-2; weak D call: TRBD1 (6 bases). This CDR3 is 14 amino acids long. Germline V CDR1 and CDR2: SGHAT, FQNNGV. Trimming left V 6 bases short and J 6 bases short, with 14 bases between. The CDR3 is CASRNHRVPGELFF. The DNA read from the CDR3 is TGTGCCAGCAGGAACCACAGGGTCCCCGGGGAG.